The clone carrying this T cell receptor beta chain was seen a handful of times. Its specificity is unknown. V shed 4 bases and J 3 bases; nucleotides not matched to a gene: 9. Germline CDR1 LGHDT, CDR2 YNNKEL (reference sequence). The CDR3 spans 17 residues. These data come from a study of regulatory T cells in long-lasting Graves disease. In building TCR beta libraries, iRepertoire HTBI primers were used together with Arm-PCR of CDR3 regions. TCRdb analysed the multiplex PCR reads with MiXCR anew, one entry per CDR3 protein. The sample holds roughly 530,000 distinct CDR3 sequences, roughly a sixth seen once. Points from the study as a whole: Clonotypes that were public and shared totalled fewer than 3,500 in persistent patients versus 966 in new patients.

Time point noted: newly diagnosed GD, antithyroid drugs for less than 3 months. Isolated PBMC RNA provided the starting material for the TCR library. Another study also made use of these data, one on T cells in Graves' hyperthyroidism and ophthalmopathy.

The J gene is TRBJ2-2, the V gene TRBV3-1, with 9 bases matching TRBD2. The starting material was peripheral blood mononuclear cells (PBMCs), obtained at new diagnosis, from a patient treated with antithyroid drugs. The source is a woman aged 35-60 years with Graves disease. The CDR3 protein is CASSRGLAGTHTGELFF. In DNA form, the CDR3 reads TGTGCCAGCAGCCGGGGGCTAGCGGGGACCCACACCGGGGAGCTGTTTTTT.